This TCR beta chain was sequenced for a study of shared clonotypes between healthy human individuals. About the study: Researchers assigned three CD4 naive, three CD4 memory, two CD8 naive and one CD8 memory plate to each donor.

This clone was counted a single time. Its antigen is unknown. Study-level points and caveats: Generation probability values for non-shared clonotypes were lower than those for clonotypes shared by all four donors.

This CDR3 has 15 residues. Germline trimming cut 5 bases from V and 7 bases from J; bases unmatched to any gene: 14. CDR1 and CDR2 from the germline V gene are SGHRS and YFSETQ. The data were produced by immunoSEQ multiplex PCR, yet TCRdb's version contains in-frame clones alone and is incomplete. The table includes 1,500,000 or so clones, 95% to 97% detected once. The rearrangement links TRBV5-1 to TRBJ1-2, with TRBD1 matching over 7 bases. The sequenced material came from naive CD4+ T cells sorted from blood. Subset of the sample: CD45RA+ positively selected. This receptor was taken from a man aged 30 to 39 in good health. The CDR3 DNA is TGCGCCAGCAGACCCGATGGAGGGGGCCTTGGTGGCTACACCTTC. It translates to CASRPDGGGLGGYTF.